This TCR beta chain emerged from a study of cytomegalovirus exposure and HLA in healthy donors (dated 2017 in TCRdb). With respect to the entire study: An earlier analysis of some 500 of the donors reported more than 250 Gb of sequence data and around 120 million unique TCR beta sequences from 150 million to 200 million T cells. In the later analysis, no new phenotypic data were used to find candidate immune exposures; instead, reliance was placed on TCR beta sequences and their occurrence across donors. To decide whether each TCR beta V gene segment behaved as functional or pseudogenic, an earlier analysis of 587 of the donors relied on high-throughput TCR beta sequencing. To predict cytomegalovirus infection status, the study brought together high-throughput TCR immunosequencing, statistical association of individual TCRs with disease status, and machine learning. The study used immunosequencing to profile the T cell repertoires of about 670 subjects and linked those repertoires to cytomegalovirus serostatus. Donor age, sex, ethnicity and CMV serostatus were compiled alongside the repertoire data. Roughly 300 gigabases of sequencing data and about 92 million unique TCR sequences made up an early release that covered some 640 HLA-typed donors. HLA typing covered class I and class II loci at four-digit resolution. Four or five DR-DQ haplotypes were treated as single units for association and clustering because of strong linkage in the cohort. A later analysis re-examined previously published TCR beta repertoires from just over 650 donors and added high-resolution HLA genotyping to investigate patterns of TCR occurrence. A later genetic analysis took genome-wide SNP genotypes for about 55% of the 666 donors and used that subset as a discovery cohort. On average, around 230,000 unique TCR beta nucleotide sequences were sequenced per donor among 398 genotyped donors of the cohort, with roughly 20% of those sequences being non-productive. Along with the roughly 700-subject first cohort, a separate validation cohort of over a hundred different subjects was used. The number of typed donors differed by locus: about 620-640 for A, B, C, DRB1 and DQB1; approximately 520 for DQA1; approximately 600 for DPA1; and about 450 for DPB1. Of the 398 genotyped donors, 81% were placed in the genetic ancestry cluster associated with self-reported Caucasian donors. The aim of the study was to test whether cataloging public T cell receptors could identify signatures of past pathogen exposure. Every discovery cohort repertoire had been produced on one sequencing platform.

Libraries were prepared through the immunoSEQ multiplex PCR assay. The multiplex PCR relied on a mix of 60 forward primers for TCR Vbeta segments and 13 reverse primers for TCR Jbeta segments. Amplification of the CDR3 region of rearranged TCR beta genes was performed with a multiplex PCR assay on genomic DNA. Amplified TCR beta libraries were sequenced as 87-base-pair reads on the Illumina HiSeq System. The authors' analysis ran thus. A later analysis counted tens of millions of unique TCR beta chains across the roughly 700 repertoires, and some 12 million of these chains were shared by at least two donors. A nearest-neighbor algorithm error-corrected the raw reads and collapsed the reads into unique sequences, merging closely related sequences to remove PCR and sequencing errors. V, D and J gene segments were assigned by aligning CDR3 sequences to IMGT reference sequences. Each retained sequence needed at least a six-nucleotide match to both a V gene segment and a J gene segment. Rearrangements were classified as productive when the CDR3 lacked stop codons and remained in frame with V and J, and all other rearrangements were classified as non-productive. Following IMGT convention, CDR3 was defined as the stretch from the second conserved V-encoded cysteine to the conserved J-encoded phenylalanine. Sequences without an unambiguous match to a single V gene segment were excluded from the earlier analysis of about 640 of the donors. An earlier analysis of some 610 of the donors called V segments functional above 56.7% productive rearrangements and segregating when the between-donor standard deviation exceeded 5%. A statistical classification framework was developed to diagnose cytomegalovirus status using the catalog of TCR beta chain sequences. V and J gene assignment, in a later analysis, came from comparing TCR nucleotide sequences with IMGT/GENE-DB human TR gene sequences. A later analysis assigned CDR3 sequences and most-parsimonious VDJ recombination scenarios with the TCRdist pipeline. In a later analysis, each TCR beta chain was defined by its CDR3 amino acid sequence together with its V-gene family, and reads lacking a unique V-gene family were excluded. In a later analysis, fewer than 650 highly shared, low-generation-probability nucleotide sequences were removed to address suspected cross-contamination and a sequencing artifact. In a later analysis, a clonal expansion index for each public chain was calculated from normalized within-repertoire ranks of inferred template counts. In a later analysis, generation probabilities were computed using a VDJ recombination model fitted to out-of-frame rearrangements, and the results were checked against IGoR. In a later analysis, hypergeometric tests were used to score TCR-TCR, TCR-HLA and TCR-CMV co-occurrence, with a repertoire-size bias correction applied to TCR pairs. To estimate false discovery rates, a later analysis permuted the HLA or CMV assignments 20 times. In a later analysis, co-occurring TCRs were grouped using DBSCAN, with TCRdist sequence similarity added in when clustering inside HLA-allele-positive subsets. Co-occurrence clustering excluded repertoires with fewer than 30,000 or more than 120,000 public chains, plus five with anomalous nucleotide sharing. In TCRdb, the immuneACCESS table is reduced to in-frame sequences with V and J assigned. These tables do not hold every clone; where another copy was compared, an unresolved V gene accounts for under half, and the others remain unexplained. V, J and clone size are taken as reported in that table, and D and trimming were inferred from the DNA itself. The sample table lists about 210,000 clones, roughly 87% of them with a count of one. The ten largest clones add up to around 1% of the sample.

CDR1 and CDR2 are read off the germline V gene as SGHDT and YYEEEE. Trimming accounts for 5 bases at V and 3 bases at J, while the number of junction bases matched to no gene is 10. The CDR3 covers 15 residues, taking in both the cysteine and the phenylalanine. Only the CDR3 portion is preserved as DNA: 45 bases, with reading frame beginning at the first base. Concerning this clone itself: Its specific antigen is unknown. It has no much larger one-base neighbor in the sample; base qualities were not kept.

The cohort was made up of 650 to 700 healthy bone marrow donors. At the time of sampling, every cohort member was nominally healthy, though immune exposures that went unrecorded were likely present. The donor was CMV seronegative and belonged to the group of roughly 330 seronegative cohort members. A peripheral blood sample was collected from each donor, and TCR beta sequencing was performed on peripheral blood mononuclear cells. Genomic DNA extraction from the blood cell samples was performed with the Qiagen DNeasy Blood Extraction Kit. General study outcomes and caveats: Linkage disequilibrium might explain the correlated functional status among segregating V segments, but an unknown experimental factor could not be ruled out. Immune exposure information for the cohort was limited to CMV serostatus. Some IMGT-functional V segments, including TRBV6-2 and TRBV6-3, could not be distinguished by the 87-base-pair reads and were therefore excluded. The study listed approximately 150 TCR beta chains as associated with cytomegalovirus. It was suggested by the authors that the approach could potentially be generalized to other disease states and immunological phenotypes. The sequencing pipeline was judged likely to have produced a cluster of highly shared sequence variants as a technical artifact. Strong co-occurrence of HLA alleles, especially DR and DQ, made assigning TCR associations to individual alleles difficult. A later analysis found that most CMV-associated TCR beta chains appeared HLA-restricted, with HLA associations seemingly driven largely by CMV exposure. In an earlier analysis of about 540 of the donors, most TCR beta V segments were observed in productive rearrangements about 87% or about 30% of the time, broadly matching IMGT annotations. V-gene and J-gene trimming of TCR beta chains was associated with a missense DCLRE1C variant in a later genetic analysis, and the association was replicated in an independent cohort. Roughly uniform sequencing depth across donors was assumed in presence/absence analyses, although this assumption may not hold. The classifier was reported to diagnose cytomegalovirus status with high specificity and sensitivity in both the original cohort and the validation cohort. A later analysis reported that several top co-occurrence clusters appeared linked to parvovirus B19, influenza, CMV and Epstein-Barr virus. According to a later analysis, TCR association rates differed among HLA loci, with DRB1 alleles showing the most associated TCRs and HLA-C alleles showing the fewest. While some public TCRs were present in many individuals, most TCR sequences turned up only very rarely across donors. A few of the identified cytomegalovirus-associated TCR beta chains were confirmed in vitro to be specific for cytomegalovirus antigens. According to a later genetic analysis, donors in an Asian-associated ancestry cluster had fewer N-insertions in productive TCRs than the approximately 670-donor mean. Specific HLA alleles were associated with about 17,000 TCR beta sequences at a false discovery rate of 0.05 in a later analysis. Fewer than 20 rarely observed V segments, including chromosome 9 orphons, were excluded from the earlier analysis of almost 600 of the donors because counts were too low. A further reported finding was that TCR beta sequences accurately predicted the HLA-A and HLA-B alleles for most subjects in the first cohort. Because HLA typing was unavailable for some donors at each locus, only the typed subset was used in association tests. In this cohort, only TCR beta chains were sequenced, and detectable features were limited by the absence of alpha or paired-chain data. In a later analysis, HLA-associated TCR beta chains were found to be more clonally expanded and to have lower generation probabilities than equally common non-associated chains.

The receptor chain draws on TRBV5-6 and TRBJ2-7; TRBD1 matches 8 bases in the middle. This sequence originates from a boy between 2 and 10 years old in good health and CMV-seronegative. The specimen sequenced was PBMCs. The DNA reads TGTGCCAGCAGGGAACAGGGGGGATTGGACTACGAGCAGTACTTC. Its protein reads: CASREQGGLDYEQYF.